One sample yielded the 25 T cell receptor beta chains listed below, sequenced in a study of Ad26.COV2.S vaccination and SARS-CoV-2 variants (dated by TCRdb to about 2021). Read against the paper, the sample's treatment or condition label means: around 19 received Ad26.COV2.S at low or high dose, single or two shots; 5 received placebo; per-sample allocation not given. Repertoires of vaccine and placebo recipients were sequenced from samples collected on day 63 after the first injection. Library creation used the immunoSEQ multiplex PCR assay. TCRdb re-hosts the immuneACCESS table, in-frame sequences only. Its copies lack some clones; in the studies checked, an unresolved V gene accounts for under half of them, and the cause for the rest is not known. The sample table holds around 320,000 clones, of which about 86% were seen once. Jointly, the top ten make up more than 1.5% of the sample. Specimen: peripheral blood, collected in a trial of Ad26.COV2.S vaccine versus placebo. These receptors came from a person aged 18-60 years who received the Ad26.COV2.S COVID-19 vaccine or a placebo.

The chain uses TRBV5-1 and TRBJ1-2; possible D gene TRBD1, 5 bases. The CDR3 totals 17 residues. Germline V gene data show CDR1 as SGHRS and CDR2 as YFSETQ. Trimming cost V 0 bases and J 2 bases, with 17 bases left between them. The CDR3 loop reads CASSLGGVGRLNYGYTF. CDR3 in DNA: TGCGCCAGCAGCTTGGGGGGCGTCGGCCGGCTAAACTATGGCTACACCTTC.

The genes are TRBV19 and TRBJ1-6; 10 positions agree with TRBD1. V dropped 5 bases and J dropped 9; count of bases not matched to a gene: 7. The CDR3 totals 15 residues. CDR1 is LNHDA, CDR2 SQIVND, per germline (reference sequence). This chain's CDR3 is CASSPLTGGGSPLHF. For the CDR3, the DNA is TGTGCCAGTAGTCCCCTGACAGGGGGCGGTTCACCCCTCCACTTT.

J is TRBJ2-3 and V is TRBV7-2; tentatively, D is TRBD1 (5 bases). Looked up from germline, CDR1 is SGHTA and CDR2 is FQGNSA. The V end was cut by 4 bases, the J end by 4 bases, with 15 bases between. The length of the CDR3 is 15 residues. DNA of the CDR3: TGTGCCAGCAGCTCCCAGGGCAGGGATGCAGATACGCAGTATTTT. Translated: CASSSQGRDADTQYF.

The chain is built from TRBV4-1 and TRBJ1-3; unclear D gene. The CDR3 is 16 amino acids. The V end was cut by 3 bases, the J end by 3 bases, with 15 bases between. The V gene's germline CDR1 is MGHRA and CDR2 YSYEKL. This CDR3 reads CASSQEGRSNGNTIYF. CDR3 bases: TGCGCCAGCAGCCAGGAGGGCCGGTCGAATGGAAACACCATATATTTT.

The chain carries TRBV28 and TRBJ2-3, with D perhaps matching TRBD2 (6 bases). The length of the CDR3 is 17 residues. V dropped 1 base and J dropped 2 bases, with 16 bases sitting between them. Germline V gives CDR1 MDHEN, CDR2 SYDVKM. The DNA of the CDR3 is TGTGCCAGCAGTTTATATGGGGAGGCTCTATACACAGATACGCAGTATTTT. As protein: CASSLYGEALYTDTQYF. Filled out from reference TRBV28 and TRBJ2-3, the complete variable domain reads DVKVTQSSRYLVKRTGEKVFLECVQDMDHENMFWYRQDPGLGLRLIYFSYDVKMKEKGDIPEGYSVSREKKERFSLILESASTNQTSMYLCASSLYGEALYTDTQYFGPGTRLTVL.

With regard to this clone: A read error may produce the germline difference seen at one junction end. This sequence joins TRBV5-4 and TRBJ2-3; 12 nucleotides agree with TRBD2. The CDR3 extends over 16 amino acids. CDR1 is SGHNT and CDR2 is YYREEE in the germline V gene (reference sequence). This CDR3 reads CASSLGLAGGRDTQYF. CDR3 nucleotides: TGTGCCAGCAGTTTGGGGCTAGCGGGGGGGAGGGATACGCAGTATTTT.

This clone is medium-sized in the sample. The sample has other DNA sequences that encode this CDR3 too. CDR3 protein: CASSLGGNTIYF. The CDR3 coding sequence is TGTGCCAGCAGTTTAGGGGGGAACACCATATATTTT. The V gene is TRBV12-3 or TRBV12-4, the J gene TRBJ1-3; weak D call: TRBD1 (5 bases). The CDR3 spans 12 residues. Trimming stripped 1 base from V and 7 bases from J, with 5 bases between.

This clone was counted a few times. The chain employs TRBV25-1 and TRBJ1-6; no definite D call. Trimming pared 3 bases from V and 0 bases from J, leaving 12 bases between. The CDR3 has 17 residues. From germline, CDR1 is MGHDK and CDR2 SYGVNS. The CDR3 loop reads CASSERGSSSYNSPLHF. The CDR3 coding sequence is TGTGCCAGCAGTGAGCGGGGTAGCAGCTCCTATAATTCACCCCTCCACTTT.

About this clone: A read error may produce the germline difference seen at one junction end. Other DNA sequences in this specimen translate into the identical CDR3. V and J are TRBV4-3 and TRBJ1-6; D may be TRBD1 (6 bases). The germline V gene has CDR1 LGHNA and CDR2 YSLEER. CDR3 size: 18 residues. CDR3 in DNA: TGCGCCAGCAGCCAAGACAGGGCTTCAGGGGTCTATAATTCACCCCTCCATTTT. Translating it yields CASSQDRASGVYNSPLHF.

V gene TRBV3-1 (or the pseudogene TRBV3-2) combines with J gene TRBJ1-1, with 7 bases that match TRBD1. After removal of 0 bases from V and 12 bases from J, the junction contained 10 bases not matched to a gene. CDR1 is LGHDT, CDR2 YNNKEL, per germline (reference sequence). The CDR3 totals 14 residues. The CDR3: CASSQDQDDRVTFF. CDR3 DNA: TGTGCCAGCAGCCAAGATCAGGACGACAGGGTAACTTTCTTT.

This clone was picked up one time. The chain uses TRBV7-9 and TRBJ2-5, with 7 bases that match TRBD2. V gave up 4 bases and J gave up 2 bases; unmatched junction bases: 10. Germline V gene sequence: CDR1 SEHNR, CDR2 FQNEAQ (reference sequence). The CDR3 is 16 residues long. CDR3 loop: CASSSDLGLVQETQYF. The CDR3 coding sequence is TGTGCCAGCAGCTCAGACCTCGGACTAGTTCAAGAGACCCAGTACTTC.

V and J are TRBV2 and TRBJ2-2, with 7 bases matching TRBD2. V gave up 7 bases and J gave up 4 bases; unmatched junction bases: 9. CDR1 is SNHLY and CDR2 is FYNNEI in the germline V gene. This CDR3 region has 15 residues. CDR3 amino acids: CASTLAARGTGELFF. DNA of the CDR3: TGTGCCAGCACTCTAGCGGCGCGAGGCACCGGGGAGCTGTTTTTT.

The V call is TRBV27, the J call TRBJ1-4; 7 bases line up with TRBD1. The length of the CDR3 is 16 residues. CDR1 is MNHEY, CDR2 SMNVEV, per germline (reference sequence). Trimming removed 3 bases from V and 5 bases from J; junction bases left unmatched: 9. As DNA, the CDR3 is TGTGCCAGCAGTTTCGGAAGGGGGCCTGCAAATGAAAAACTGTTTTTT. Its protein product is CASSFGRGPANEKLFF.

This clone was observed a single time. The CDR3 region is CASSYIAGGPTDTQYF. CDR3 coding DNA: TGTGCCAGCAGTTACATAGCGGGGGGCCCCACAGATACGCAGTATTTT. The chain uses TRBV6-5 and TRBJ2-3; TRBD2 matches at 10 bases. Germline V CDR1 and CDR2: MNHEY, SVGAGI. This CDR3 spans 16 amino acids. Unmatched junction bases numbered 4, after V lost 2 bases and J lost 2 bases.

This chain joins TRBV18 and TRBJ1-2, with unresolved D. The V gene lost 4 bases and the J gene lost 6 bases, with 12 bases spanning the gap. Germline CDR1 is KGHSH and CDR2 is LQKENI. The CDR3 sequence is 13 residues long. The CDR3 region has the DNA TGTGCCAGCTCACGGCCGACCCGCGATGGCTACACCTTC. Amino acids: CASSRPTRDGYTF.

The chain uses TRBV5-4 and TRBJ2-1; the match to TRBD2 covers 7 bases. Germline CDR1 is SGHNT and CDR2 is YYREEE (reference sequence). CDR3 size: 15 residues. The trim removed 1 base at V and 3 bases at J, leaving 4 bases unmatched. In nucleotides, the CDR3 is TGTGCCAGCAGCTTGAGCGGGGCGAACTACAATGAGCAGTTCTTC. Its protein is CASSLSGANYNEQFF.

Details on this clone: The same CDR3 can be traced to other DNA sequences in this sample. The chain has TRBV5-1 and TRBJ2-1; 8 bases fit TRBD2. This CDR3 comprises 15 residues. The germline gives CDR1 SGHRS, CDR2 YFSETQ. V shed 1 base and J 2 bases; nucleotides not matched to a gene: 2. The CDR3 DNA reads TGCGCCAGCAGCTTGACCGGGGGGGCCTACAATGAGCAGTTCTTC. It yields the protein CASSLTGGAYNEQFF.

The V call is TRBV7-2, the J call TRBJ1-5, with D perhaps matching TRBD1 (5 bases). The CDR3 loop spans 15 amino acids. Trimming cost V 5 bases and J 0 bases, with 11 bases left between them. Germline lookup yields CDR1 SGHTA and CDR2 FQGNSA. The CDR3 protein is CASSTGHYSNQPQHF. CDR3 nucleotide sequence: TGTGCCAGCAGCACAGGACATTATAGCAATCAGCCCCAGCATTTT. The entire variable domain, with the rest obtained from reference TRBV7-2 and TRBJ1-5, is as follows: GAGVSQSPSNKVTEKGKDVELRCDPISGHTALYWYRQSLGQGLEFLIYFQGNSAPDKSGLPSDRFSAERTGGSVSTLTIQRTQQEDSAVYLCASSTGHYSNQPQHFGDGTRLSIL.

Here the CDR3 reads CASSLAVGANTDTQYF. CDR3 nucleotide sequence: TGTGCCAGCAGCTTAGCAGTCGGCGCGAACACAGATACGCAGTATTTT. The rearrangement uses TRBV7-2 and TRBJ2-3; D gene ambiguous. The germline gives CDR1 SGHTA, CDR2 FQGNSA. This CDR3 contains 16 residues. The V end lost 0 bases, the J end lost 2 bases, and 12 bases lay between the germline ends.

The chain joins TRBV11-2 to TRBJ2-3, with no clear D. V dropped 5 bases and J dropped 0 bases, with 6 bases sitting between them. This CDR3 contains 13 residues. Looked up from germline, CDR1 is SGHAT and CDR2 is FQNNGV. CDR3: CASSTPSTDTQYF. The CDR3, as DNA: TGTGCCAGCAGCACCCCAAGCACAGATACGCAGTATTTT.

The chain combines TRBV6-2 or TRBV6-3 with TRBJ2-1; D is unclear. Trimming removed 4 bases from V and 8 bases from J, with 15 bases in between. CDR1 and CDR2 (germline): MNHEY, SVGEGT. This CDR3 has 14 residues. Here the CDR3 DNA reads TGTGCCAGCAGTTCCGGGCAGGTGAGGCATGAGCAGTTCTTC. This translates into CASSSGQVRHEQFF.

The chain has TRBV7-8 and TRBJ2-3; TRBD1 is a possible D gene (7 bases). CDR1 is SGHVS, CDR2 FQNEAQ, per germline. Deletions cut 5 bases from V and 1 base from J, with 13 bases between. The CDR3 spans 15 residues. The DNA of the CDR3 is TGTGCCAGCAGCAAGGAGGGGGCTCGCACAGATACGCAGTATTTT. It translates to CASSKEGARTDTQYF.

The CDR3 loop is CASSDSRPGTSLHF. The CDR3 region has the DNA TGTGCCAGCAGTGATTCCAGGCCGGGGACGTCCCTCCACTTT. The chain recombines TRBV25-1 with TRBJ1-6; a weak D match, TRBD1 (5 bases). Germline values: CDR1 MGHDK, CDR2 SYGVNS. V was clipped by 3 bases and J by 14 bases, with 17 bases between them. The CDR3 loop spans 14 amino acids.

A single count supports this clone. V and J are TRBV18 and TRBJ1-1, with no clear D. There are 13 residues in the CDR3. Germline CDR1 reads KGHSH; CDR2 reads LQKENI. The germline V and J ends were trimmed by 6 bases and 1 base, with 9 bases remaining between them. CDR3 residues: CASSELRNTEAFF. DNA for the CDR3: TGTGCCAGCTCGGAATTGAGGAACACTGAAGCTTTCTTT.

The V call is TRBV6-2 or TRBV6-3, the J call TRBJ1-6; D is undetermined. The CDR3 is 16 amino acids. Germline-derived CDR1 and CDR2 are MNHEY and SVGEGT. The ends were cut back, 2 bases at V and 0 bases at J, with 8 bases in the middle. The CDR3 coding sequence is TGTGCCAGCAGTTACCTTCGGAGCTCCTATAATTCACCCCTCCACTTT. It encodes CASSYLRSSYNSPLHF.